This T cell receptor (beta chain) was identified in a study of blood T cells in healthy people across ages. Findings and limits, study-wide: When set beside aged donors, long-lived donors presented more naive CD4+ cells and higher diversity. Age advanced and TCR beta diversity per million T cells fell, roughly linearly.

There are 18 residues in the CDR3. CDR1 and CDR2 from the germline V gene are MDHEN and SYDVKM. V lost 3 bases to trimming and J lost 7 bases; unmatched junction nucleotides: 18. Alongside a J-beta primer mix, a sample-barcoded 5' primer served in a second PCR lasting about 7 to 11 cycles. A tag from a template-switch adaptor with 12 random nucleotides marked each cDNA molecule. MiXCR, run by TCRdb on the 5' RACE reads, gives a single entry per CDR3 protein. The profile covers approximately 1,700,000 distinct CDR3 sequences, with about two fifths appearing a single time and more than 20% taken by the ten largest. This clonotype has a handful of counts. Its antigen is not identified.

The J gene is TRBJ2-7, the V gene TRBV28, with 10 bases matching TRBD1. The source of this sequence is a human donor in good health. The material sequenced was blood. The CDR3 region has the DNA TGTGCCAGCAGTTTGTTCGTAAGACGACGGGACAGGGGAACGGAGCAGTACTTC. Translation gives CASSLFVRRRDRGTEQYF. Full variable domain (outside the CDR3, taken from reference TRBV28 and TRBJ2-7): DVKVTQSSRYLVKRTGEKVFLECVQDMDHENMFWYRQDPGLGLRLIYFSYDVKMKEKGDIPEGYSVSREKKERFSLILESASTNQTSMYLCASSLFVRRRDRGTEQYFGPGTRLTVT.